Presented here are 21 T cell receptor beta chains from one specimen sequenced in a study of post-analysis software for immune sequencing data. Points from the study as a whole: Patients had higher frequencies than controls of roughly 5 TRBV segments, including TRBV5-6, TRBV5-1 and TRBV20-1.

Antigens for these TCRs are unknown. Sequencing libraries made from TCR beta cDNA carried unique molecular identifiers. Via MiXCR, TCRdb re-called the PCR reads, giving one row per CDR3 protein. This table has hundreds of thousands of distinct CDR3 sequences, approximately 37% appearing once. The specimen sequenced was blood. These receptors originate from a girl under 10 years old with multiple sclerosis.

V usage is TRBV5-1 and J usage is TRBJ2-5; unclear D gene. Germline-derived CDR1 and CDR2 are SGHRS and YFSETQ. Trimming took off 1 base at V and 6 bases at J, with 13 bases between the two ends. CDR3 length: 14 amino acids. For the CDR3, the DNA is TGCGCCAGCAGCTTGACTATGGATCCTAAGACCCAGTACTTC. It translates to CASSLTMDPKTQYF.

The chain recombines TRBV28 with TRBJ2-1; 7 bases match TRBD1. CDR3 length equals 15 residues. The germline V gene encodes CDR1 MDHEN and CDR2 SYDVKM. The junction had 6 bases not matched to a gene; V was cut back by 4 bases and J by 3 bases. The CDR3: CASSSLGGLYNEQFF. The DNA of the CDR3 is TGTGCCAGCAGTTCTCTAGGGGGCCTCTACAATGAGCAGTTCTTC.

The rearrangement joins TRBV5-1 to TRBJ2-3; 11 nucleotides agree with TRBD2. CDR3 length equals 14 residues. V was pared by 4 bases and J by 6 bases, with 4 bases of the junction left unmatched. The germline V gene has CDR1 SGHRS and CDR2 YFSETQ. The CDR3 protein is CASSKGLAEDTQYF. CDR3 bases: TGCGCCAGCAGCAAGGGACTAGCGGAGGATACGCAGTATTTT. Using reference TRBV5-1 and TRBJ2-3 for the parts outside the CDR3, the full variable domain is KAGVTQTPRYLIKTRGQQVTLSCSPISGHRSVSWYQQTPGQGLQFLFEYFSETQRNKGNFPGRFSGRQFSNSRSEMNVSTLELGDSALYLCASSKGLAEDTQYFGPGTRLTVL.

The rearrangement uses TRBV18 and TRBJ1-1; D gene uncertain. V lost 7 bases and J 1 base, leaving 10 bases between the germline ends. The CDR3 loop spans 13 amino acids. Looked up from germline, CDR1 is KGHSH and CDR2 is LQKENI. For the CDR3, the DNA is TGTGCCAGCTGCGGAGGGCGGAACACTGAAGCTTTCTTT. Protein: CASCGGRNTEAFF.

The J gene is TRBJ2-7, the V gene TRBV9; perhaps D is TRBD1 or TRBD2 (6 bases each). The V end was cut by 1 base, the J end by 6 bases, with 11 bases between. Germline CDR1 and CDR2: SGDLS and YYNGEE. There are 13 residues in the CDR3. CDR3 in amino acids: CASSVSGASEQYF. The DNA for the CDR3 is TGTGCCAGCAGCGTATCGGGGGCGAGCGAGCAGTACTTC.

The rearrangement uses TRBV9 and TRBJ2-5; D is possibly TRBD1 or TRBD2 (6 bases each). V lost 4 bases, J lost 2 bases, and 36 bases lay in between. CDR3 length: 22 amino acids. Germline CDR1 is SGDLS and CDR2 is YYNGEE. The CDR3 DNA sequence: TGTGCCAGCAGCCGGGGGATACTGAAACGGGTCGGGACAAAAGGGGAACAAGAGACCCAGTACTTC. Translation: CASSRGILKRVGTKGEQETQYF.

The genes are TRBV5-1 and TRBJ2-1; either TRBD1 or TRBD2 may supply D (5 bases each). Trimming stripped 1 base from V and 5 bases from J, with 25 bases between. The V gene's germline CDR1 is SGHRS and CDR2 YFSETQ. The CDR3 covers 19 residues. As DNA, the CDR3 is TGCGCCAGCAGCTTGCTACCAACGGGACCAACGTCCGCTGACAATGAGCAGTTCTTC. Translated: CASSLLPTGPTSADNEQFF.

The genes are TRBV6-5 and TRBJ2-6; no clear D. The CDR3 contains 18 residues. Germline V gene data show CDR1 as MNHEY and CDR2 as SVGAGI. V gave up 2 bases and J gave up 0 bases, with 14 bases separating them. The CDR3 sequence is CASSYSWVDSSGANVLTF. For the CDR3, the DNA is TGTGCCAGCAGTTACAGCTGGGTCGATAGCTCTGGGGCCAACGTCCTGACTTTC.

This sequence joins TRBV5-1 and TRBJ2-1; D remains ambiguous. Looked up from germline, CDR1 is SGHRS and CDR2 is YFSETQ. There are 16 residues in the CDR3. V lost 3 bases to trimming and J lost 0 bases, with 13 bases between them. CDR3 nucleotide sequence: TGCGCCAGCAGCTCCCGACAAGCTAGCTCCTACAATGAGCAGTTCTTC. Its protein is CASSSRQASSYNEQFF.

On this clonotype: One junction end does not reproduce the germline sequence, and a read error may be involved. This chain joins TRBV7-2 and TRBJ2-7; 7 nucleotides match TRBD1. CDR3 length equals 16 residues. Germline V CDR1 and CDR2: SGHTA, FQGNSA. The CDR3 spells CVSSLVGTESSYEQYF. The CDR3 nucleotides read TGTGTCAGCAGCTTAGTTGGGACAGAGAGCTCCTACGAGCAGTACTTC.

CDR3 sequence reads: CATSPSGRGGEQFF. The DNA of the CDR3 is TGTGCCACCAGTCCTAGCGGGAGGGGGGGTGAGCAGTTCTTC. The chain has TRBV24-1 and TRBJ2-1, with 12 bases that match TRBD2. The CDR3 length is 14 residues. CDR1 and CDR2 from the germline V gene are KGHDR and SFDVKD. V dropped 6 bases and J dropped 9; count of bases not matched to a gene: 5.

The chain carries TRBV19 and TRBJ2-1; 7 nucleotides align to TRBD1. The J segment lost 2 bases and the V segment lost 3 bases, leaving 1 base of the junction unmatched. This CDR3 is 14 amino acids long. Germline values: CDR1 LNHDA, CDR2 SQIVND (reference sequence). The CDR3 bases are TGTGCCAGTAGTATGACAGGGCCCTACAATGAGCAGTTCTTC. This translates into CASSMTGPYNEQFF.

This chain connects TRBV14 to TRBJ2-7; tentative D call: TRBD1 (5 bases). V was cut by 4 bases and J by 0 bases, with 16 bases left in between. The CDR3 extends over 16 amino acids. The germline V gene encodes CDR1 SGHDN and CDR2 FVKESK. The CDR3 nucleotides are TGTGCCAGCAGCCGGTGGAAGGACACCTACTCCTACGAGCAGTACTTC. This translates into CASSRWKDTYSYEQYF.

This clonotype was detected only a few times. This chain uses TRBV4-3 with TRBJ2-5; 11 nucleotides match TRBD2. After removal of 0 bases from V and 5 bases from J, the junction contained 8 bases not matched to a gene. Germline CDR1 is LGHNA and CDR2 is YSLEER. The CDR3 is 17 residues long. The CDR3 spells CASSQDRGLAGGETQYF. In nucleotides, the CDR3 is TGCGCCAGCAGCCAAGATCGTGGACTAGCGGGCGGTGAGACCCAGTACTTC.

This chain joins TRBV5-1 and TRBJ2-7; 7 bases align to TRBD1. V gave up 7 bases and J gave up 0 bases; unmatched junction bases: 10. The CDR3 is 15 residues long. Germline CDR1 SGHRS, CDR2 YFSETQ. The CDR3 protein is CASLIGGQYSYEQYF. CDR3 coding DNA: TGCGCCAGCTTAATAGGGGGACAGTACTCCTACGAGCAGTACTTC.

The CDR3 is CASSSGDSSYEQYF. CDR3 coding DNA: TGTGCCAGCAGTTCGGGGGACTCCTCCTACGAGCAGTACTTC. The chain links TRBV12-3 or TRBV12-4 to TRBJ2-7, with D tentatively TRBD2 (6 bases). V was trimmed by 4 bases and J by 0 bases, leaving 10 bases between them. The CDR3 extends over 14 amino acids.

This chain links TRBV12-3 or TRBV12-4 with TRBJ2-7; D is unclear. This CDR3 has 12 amino acids. Trimming cost V 5 bases and J 4 bases, with 9 bases left between them. CDR3 DNA sequence: TGTGCCAGCAGTCCCAGACGGTACGAGCAGTACTTC. Translating gives CASSPRRYEQYF.

J is TRBJ2-7 and V is TRBV3-1; TRBD1 matches 7 bases. Germline V gene data show CDR1 as LGHDT and CDR2 as YNNKEL (reference sequence). V trimming: 3 bases; J trimming: 4 bases; junction bases outside the gene matches: 9. The CDR3 spans 15 residues. CDR3 nucleotide sequence: TGTGCCAGCAGCCATCTGGATACAGGGGATTACGAGCAGTACTTC. It is translated as CASSHLDTGDYEQYF.

A single count supports this clonotype. The chain links TRBV12-3 or TRBV12-4 to TRBJ2-1; D is possibly TRBD1 (5 bases). This CDR3 contains 14 residues. V was shortened by 7 bases and J by 1 base, with 11 bases between the two germline ends. CDR3 sequence: CASTMDISYNEQFF. CDR3 nucleotide sequence: TGTGCCAGCACGATGGACATTTCCTACAATGAGCAGTTCTTC.

This clonotype turned up a few times. This chain's CDR3 is CASSFSRPGELFF. For the CDR3, the DNA is TGTGCCAGCAGTTTTTCAAGGCCCGGGGAGCTGTTTTTT. The chain couples TRBV12-3 or TRBV12-4 to TRBJ2-2; D gene ambiguous. Trimming pared 3 bases from V and 6 bases from J, leaving 8 bases between. There are 13 residues in the CDR3.

The V and J genes are TRBV7-9 and TRBJ2-1; a possible D gene is TRBD2 (6 bases). Between the trimmed V and J ends, which lost 1 base and 7 bases, there was a span of 17 bases. In germline, CDR1 is SEHNR, CDR2 FQNEAQ (reference sequence). The CDR3 sequence is 16 residues long. CDR3 sequence reads: CASSLGVGGRSNEQFF. The CDR3 region has the DNA TGTGCCAGCAGCTTAGGAGTTGGGGGGAGATCAAATGAGCAGTTCTTC.